The entry below gives a single T cell receptor (beta chain) sequence along with its context. This clonotype was picked up many times. The target of this receptor is not known. Base qualities are not recorded, but no much larger clone differs from it by a single base. The data were obtained in a study of T cells after yellow fever vaccination (dated by TCRdb to between 2017 and 2020). Describing the broader study: Libraries from fractions with low cell numbers were prepared with the SMART-Seq v4 Ultra Low Input RNA kit. To track T-cell clones before and after primary and booster YFV17D yellow fever vaccination, bulk TCR alpha and beta repertoires were sequenced longitudinally. Two healthy male donors made up the cohort, one aged 18 to 29 years and the other aged 30 to 40 years. Blood was collected at multiple timepoints before and after primary and secondary immunization, and bulk PBMC replicates and cell subsets were isolated.

CDR1 and CDR2, per the germline V gene, are MDHEN and SYDVKM. From the cysteine up to the phenylalanine, the CDR3 has a length of 13 residues. The kept DNA is CDR3 alone, 39 bases in frame from the first base. V was cut back by 3 bases and J by 9 bases, leaving a gap of 12 bases between them. The treatment or condition label on this specimen signifies: live attenuated yellow fever vaccine strain. A standard Ficoll-Paque protocol was used to isolate PBMCs from peripheral blood. Dynabeads CD4 and CD8 positive selection kits were used to isolate the CD4 and CD8 T-cell fractions. RNA was extracted with TriZol from bulk PBMCs, CD4 and CD8 fractions, and dextramer-positive and dextramer-negative fractions. Here is what the overall study found, with its caveats: Computational filtering was needed because FACS-sorted repertoires could contain abundant contaminating clonotypes from the bulk population. Compared with the primary T-cell response, the secondary T-cell response was weaker but faster, peaking on day 5 rather than day 15. Most clones expanded after primary vaccination (about 95% of CD4 and about 85% of CD8) were re-detected after the booster, suggesting that broad memory maintenance occurred. Only a couple of donors were included in the study, so the extent to which the findings can be generalized is limited. A small share of clonotypes occurred in both CD4 and CD8 compartments, likely arising from convergent recombination.

TCR cDNA was synthesized by 5'RACE template switching, through which a universal primer site and unique molecular identifiers were introduced. cDNA synthesis was primed from both the TCR alpha and TCR beta constant segments. Library amplification used two PCR steps, and the second PCR step added sample barcodes and sequencing adapters. Sequencing of libraries was performed on Illumina HiSeq 2500 (2x100 bp) or NovaSeq (2x150 bp). The authors processed their data as follows. Demultiplexing of reads and collapsing into UMI consensus sequences were performed with MIGEC, and V(D)J alignment was carried out with MiXCR. Vaccine-responding clonotypes were defined with edgeR using replicate PBMC samples, requiring FDR below 0.01 and a log2 fold change above 5 up to day 15. CD4 or CD8 identity was assigned to each bulk clonotype according to whether the clonotype was present at higher abundance in the sequenced CD4 repertoire or the sequenced CD8 repertoire. The public sequencing data were trimmed at Q25 with fastp and processed into clonotypes with MiXCR by TCRdb, which kept only in-frame beta chains. Rows with a matching CDR3 protein are joined into one entry that keeps the most common DNA and genes. None of the V and J calls come from the authors' own analysis; TCRdb made them. A total of tens of thousands of distinct CDR3 sequences appear in this sample, 7.3% of them only once. The ten largest clonotypes hold 25% to 35% of the sample.

The receptor's source is a man between 18 and 35 years old who received the YFV17D yellow fever vaccine. The chain was built from TRBV28 and TRBJ2-1, with the D gene too uncertain to name. The specimen was CD8+ T cells sorted from PBMCs, collected roughly 10 days after the first yellow fever vaccination. The CDR3 amino acid sequence is: CASSLASRREQFF. The nucleotides are TGTGCCAGCAGTTTGGCGAGTCGCCGTGAGCAGTTCTTC.